Listed below are T cell receptor beta chains from one sample, sequenced in a study of cytomegalovirus exposure and HLA in healthy donors. Assay used: immunoSEQ multiplex PCR; TCRdb lists only in-frame clones, some missing. Here the sample spans over 200,000 clones, roughly 88% being singletons. The sequencing input was PBMCs. The receptor source for this set is a woman aged 30 to 39 in good health and CMV-seropositive. CDR3s include the opening cysteine and the closing phenylalanine or tryptophan.

j_call v_call cdr3_aa
TRBJ1-2 TRBV7-9 CASSFGEAGYTF
TRBJ1-5 TRBV27 CASSPRWAGDQPQHF
TRBJ1-1 TRBV28 CASSSGQQNTEAFF
TRBJ2-7 TRBV6-6 CASTQYYEQYF
TRBJ1-2 TRBV28 CASSNPGDYGYTF
TRBJ2-1 TRBV5-6 CASSSLDEQFF
TRBJ1-4 TRBV29-1 CSVRGQGDNEKLFF
TRBJ1-1 TRBV2 CASSLDVNTEAFF
TRBJ2-5 TRBV7-9 CASRLIGGETQYF
TRBJ2-5 TRBV7-2 CASSLGRDRGQETQYF
TRBJ2-1 TRBV7-2 CASSSYSGIRYNEQFF
TRBJ1-1 TRBV2 CASSDLIPMNTEAFF
TRBJ1-1 TRBV25-1 CASKGANEAFF
TRBJ2-7 TRBV18 CASSRDRTLYEQYF
TRBJ1-2 TRBV19 CASSIVGDRGNYGYTF
TRBJ1-1 TRBV28 CASSFLTGLTEAFF
TRBJ2-5 TRBV15 CATSASMGLAGGLQETQYF
TRBJ1-1 TRBV27 CASSVGSEAFF